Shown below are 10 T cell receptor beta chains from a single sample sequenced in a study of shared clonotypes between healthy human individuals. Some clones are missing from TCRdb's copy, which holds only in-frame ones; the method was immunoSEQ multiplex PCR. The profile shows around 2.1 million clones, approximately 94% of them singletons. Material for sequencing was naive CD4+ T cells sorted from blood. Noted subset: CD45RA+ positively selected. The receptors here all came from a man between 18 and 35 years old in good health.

The CDR3, as DNA: TGTGCCAGCAGCTTAGCAGGGGGGCGTTCCAATTCAAACTATGGCTACACCTTC. Protein product: CASSLAGGRSNSNYGYTF. The V gene is TRBV7-9, the J gene TRBJ1-2; tentatively, D is TRBD1 (6 bases). The CDR3 is made up of 18 amino acids. Per germline, CDR1 SEHNR and CDR2 FQNEAQ (reference sequence). V lost 0 bases and J 2 bases, leaving 19 bases between the germline ends.

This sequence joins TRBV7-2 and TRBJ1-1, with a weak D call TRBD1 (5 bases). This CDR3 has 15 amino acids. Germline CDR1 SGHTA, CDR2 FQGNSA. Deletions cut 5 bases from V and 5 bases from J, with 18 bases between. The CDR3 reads CASSPPGGAQTEAFF. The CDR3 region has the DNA TGTGCCAGCAGCCCACCAGGAGGGGCGCAGACTGAAGCTTTCTTT.

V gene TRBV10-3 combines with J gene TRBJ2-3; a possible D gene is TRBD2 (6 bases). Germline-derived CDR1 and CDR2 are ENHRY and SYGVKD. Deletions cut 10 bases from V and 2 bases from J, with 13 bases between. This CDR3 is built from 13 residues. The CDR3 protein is CATISGHTDTQYF. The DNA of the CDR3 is TGTGCCACGATAAGCGGGCACACAGATACGCAGTATTTT.

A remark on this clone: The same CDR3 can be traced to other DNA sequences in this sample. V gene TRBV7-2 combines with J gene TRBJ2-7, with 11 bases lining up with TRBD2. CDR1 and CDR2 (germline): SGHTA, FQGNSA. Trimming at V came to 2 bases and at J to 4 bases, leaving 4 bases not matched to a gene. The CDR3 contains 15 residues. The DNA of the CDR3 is TGTGCCAGCAGCTTAACCGGGACTAGCGGTTACGAGCAGTACTTC. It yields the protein CASSLTGTSGYEQYF.

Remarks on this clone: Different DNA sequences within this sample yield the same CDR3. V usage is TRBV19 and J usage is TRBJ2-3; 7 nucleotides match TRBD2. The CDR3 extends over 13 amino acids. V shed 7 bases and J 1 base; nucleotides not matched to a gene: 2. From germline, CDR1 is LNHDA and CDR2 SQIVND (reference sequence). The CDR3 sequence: CASTSGGTDTQYF. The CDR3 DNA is TGTGCCAGTACGAGCGGGGGCACAGATACGCAGTATTTT. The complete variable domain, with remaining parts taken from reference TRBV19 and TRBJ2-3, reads DGGITQSPKYLFRKEGQNVTLSCEQNLNHDAMYWYRQDPGQGLRLIYYSQIVNDFQKGDIAEGYSVSREKKESFPLTVTSAQKNPTAFYLCASTSGGTDTQYFGPGTRLTVL.

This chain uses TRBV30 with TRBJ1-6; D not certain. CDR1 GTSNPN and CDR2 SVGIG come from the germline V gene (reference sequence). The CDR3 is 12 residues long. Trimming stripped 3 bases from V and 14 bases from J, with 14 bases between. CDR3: CAWSRTSLSLHF. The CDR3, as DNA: TGTGCCTGGAGCCGGACCTCTCTATCCCTCCACTTT.

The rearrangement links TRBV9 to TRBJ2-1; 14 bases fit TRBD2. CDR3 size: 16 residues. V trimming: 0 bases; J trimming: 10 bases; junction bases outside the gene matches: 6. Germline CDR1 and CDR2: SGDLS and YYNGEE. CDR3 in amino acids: CASSVAGTSGRSEQFF. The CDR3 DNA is TGTGCCAGCAGCGTAGCCGGGACTAGCGGGAGATCGGAGCAGTTCTTC.

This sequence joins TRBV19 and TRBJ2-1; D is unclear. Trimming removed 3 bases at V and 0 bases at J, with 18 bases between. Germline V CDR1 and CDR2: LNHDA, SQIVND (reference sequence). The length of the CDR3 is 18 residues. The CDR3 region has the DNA TGTGCCAGTAGTATTGAAACTGTATCAATAAGCTCCTACAATGAGCAGTTCTTC. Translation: CASSIETVSISSYNEQFF.

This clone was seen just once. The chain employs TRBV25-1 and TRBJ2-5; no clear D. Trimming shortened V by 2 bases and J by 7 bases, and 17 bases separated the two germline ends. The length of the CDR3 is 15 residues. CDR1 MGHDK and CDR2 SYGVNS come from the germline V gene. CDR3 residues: CASSENDPPIGTQYF. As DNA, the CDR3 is TGTGCCAGCAGTGAAAACGACCCCCCAATTGGGACCCAGTACTTC.

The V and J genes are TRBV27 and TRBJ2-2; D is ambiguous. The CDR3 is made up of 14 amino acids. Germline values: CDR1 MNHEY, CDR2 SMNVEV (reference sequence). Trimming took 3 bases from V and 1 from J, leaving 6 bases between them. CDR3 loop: CASSFRKNTGELFF. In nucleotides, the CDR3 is TGTGCCAGCAGTTTCAGAAAGAACACCGGGGAGCTGTTTTTT.